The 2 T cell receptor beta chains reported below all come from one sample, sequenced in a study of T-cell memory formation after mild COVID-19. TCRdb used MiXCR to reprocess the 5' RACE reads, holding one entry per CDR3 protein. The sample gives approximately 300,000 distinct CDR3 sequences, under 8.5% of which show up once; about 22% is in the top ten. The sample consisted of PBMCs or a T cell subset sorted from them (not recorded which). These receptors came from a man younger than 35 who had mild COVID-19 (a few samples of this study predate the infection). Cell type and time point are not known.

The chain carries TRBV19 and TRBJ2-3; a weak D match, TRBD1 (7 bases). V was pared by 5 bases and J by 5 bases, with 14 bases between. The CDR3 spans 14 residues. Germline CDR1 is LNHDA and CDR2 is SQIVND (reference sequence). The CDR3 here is CASSLTGEEDTQYF. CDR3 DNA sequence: TGTGCCAGTAGTCTCACAGGGGAGGAAGATACGCAGTATTTT.

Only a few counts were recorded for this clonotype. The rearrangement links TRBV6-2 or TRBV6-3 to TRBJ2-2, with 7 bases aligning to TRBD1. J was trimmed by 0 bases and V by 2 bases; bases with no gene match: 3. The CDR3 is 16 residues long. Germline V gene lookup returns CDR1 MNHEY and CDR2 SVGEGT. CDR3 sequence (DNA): TGTGCCAGCAGTTACCGACAGGGCCCGAACACCGGGGAGCTGTTTTTT. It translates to CASSYRQGPNTGELFF.